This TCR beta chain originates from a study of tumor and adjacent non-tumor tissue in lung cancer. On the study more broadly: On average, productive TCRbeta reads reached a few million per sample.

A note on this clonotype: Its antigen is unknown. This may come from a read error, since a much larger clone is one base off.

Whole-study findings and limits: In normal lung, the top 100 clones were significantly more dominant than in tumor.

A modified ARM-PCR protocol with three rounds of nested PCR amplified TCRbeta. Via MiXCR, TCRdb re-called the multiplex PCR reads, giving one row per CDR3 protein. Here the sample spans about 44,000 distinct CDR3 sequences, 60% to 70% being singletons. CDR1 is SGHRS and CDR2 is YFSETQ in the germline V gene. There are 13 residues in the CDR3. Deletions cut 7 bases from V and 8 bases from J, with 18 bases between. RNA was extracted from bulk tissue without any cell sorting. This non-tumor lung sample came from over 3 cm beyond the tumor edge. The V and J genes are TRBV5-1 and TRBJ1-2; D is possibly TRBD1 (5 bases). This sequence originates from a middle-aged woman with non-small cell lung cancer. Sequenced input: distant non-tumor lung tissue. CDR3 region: CASGTGTLQGYTF. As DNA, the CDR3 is TGCGCCAGCGGCACCGGGACCCTGCAAGGCTACACCTTC.